This record looks at one T cell receptor beta chain sequence and its context. This entry belongs to a study of cytomegalovirus exposure and HLA in healthy donors. CDR1 is SQVTM, CDR2 ANQGSEA, per germline. This CDR3 contains 15 residues. V lost 3 bases to trimming and J lost 5 bases, with 16 bases between them. It was with 60 Vbeta and 13 Jbeta primers that the PCR ran. Using immunoSEQ multiplex PCR, the repertoire was profiled, and TCRdb retains in-frame clones only, with some absent. In the table there are over 150,000 clones, more than 70% of which are singletons. Sequencing input: PBMCs. The sequence was obtained from a man aged 60 to 69 in good health and CMV-seronegative. The V and J genes are TRBV29-1 and TRBJ2-2, with D perhaps matching TRBD1 (5 bases). This CDR3 is CSVDNDQGRTGELFF. CDR3 nucleotide sequence: TGCAGCGTTGATAATGATCAGGGTCGGACCGGGGAGCTGTTTTTT.